The clone carrying this TCR beta chain was seen many times. The target antigen is unknown. This entry is derived from a study of T cells after yellow fever vaccination. Broader study findings: Though weaker, the secondary response peaked faster, on day 5 versus 15.

One entry per CDR3 protein, called by TCRdb with MiXCR from the 5' RACE reads. Among about 60,000 distinct CDR3 sequences listed, approximately 7% were seen once. The CDR3 is 12 residues long. The germline CDR1 and CDR2 sequences are SGHDT and YYEEEE. Trimming pared 0 bases from V and 6 bases from J, leaving 4 bases between. This receptor was obtained from a man in his late teens or twenties who received the YFV17D yellow fever vaccine. The sample here was CD8+ T cells sorted from PBMCs, taken on the day of the first yellow fever vaccination. This sequence joins TRBV5-6 and TRBJ2-1; no definite D call. DNA for the CDR3: TGTGCCAGCAGCTTGGAATTCAATGAGCAGTTCTTC. It is translated as CASSLEFNEQFF.